This TCR beta chain was profiled in a study of tumor-infiltrating lymphocytes in oesophageal squamous cell carcinoma. The CDR3 consists of 15 residues. V dropped 3 bases and J dropped 4 bases, with 14 bases sitting between them. Germline lookup yields CDR1 SGHVS and CDR2 FNYEAQ. MiXCR, run by TCRdb on the PCR reads, gives a single entry per CDR3 protein. The table lists approximately 20,000 distinct CDR3 sequences, roughly 41% of them singletons. The chain is built from TRBV7-6 and TRBJ2-3, with a weak D call TRBD1 (5 bases). Sequenced material: normal esophageal tissue next to the tumor. This TCR was recovered from a male donor with esophageal squamous cell carcinoma. This chain's CDR3 is CASSFGAQGADTQYF. For the CDR3, the DNA is TGTGCCAGCAGCTTTGGAGCCCAGGGCGCAGATACGCAGTATTTT.